A selection of T cell receptor beta chains follows, all from one sample in a study of blood T cell repertoires in COVID-19. The data were produced by immunoSEQ multiplex PCR, yet TCRdb's version contains in-frame clones alone and is incomplete. The sample gives roughly 75,000 clones, 65% to 90% of which show up once; more than 9.5% is in the top ten. Sequencing input: peripheral blood. These receptors were obtained from a man in his fifties with COVID-19, enrolled during active disease. The CDR3 runs from the conserved cysteine through the conserved F or W. The D gene is left open where the match is weak. Part of the rows lack a size; the others show once, few, many or a class for expanded clones.

d_call	v_call	j_call	clone_size	cdr3_aa	cdr3_nt
.	TRBV9	TRBJ1-5	.	CASSVQGLGNQPQHF	TGTGCCAGCAGCGTACAGGGGCTAGGCAATCAGCCCCAGCATTTT
.	TRBV4-1	TRBJ1-5	.	CASSQDQRGYQPQHF	TGCGCCAGCAGCCAAGATCAGAGAGGCTACCAGCCCCAGCATTTT
TRBD1	TRBV6-5	TRBJ1-5	.	CASNPDRGQPQHF	TGTGCCAGCAATCCGGACAGGGGTCAGCCCCAGCATTTT
.	TRBV5-1	TRBJ2-3	.	CASSLSADTDTQYF	TGCGCCAGCAGCTTGAGCGCTGACACAGATACGCAGTATTTT
TRBD1	TRBV7-2	TRBJ2-5	once	CASSGPGQGQETQYF	TGTGCCAGCAGCGGGCCGGGACAGGGTCAAGAGACCCAGTACTTC
.	TRBV6-5	TRBJ1-1	once	CASSYEAGRAEAFF	TGTGCCAGCAGTTACGAAGCAGGGAGGGCTGAAGCTTTCTTT
TRBD1	TRBV9	TRBJ1-4	.	CASSAGQGAFNEKLFF	TGTGCCAGCAGCGCCGGACAGGGGGCCTTTAATGAAAAACTGTTTTTT
.	TRBV4-1	TRBJ1-3	.	CASSQGGAGNTIYF	TGCGCCAGCAGCCAAGGTGGAGCTGGAAACACCATATATTTT
TRBD2	TRBV7-9	TRBJ2-1	.	CASSRGGRDEQFF	TGTGCCAGCAGCCGGGGGGGGCGGGATGAGCAGTTCTTC
TRBD1	TRBV19	TRBJ2-5	few	CASRPSLGTGQETQYF	TGTGCCAGTAGACCTTCTCTCGGGACAGGGCAAGAGACCCAGTACTTC
.	TRBV3-1/TRBV3-2	TRBJ1-2	.	CASSQGRGSYGYTF	TGTGCCAGCAGCCAGGGCCGGGGTAGCTATGGCTACACCTTC